This TCR beta chain comes out of a study of sequential checkpoint blockade in melanoma. Only in-frame clones appear in the TCRdb table, and some are missing; sequencing was by immunoSEQ multiplex PCR. The sample holds some 6,200 clones, 53% seen once. This clone appeared a few times. The treatment was: randomized to nivolumab then ipilimumab (arm A) or the reverse (arm B). Sorted cells were live CD3+CD8+, lacking CD19 and CD56, from PBMCs. The source material was CD8+ T cells sorted from blood (inferred from file names), sampled from a patient given nivolumab and ipilimumab in sequence. The sequence derives from a human donor with melanoma.

The CDR3 DNA reads as TGCGCCAGCAGCCAGGCAGCGGGGGGCACAGATACGCAGTATTTT. Residues: CASSQAAGGTDTQYF. This chain connects TRBV4-3 to TRBJ2-3; 8 nucleotides align to TRBD2. The CDR3 covers 15 residues. V was pared by 3 bases and J by 1 base, with 3 bases of the junction left unmatched. The germline V gene encodes CDR1 LGHNA and CDR2 YSLEER.